This T cell receptor beta chain stems from a study of shared clonotypes between healthy human individuals. The study, taken as a whole, reports: Among several donors, approximately 5% of naive CD4 clonotypes were found in common.

Replicate PCRs from sorted subsets contained 200 ng DNA, which is approximately 30,000 T cell genomes. Generated by immunoSEQ multiplex PCR, the TCRdb table keeps only in-frame clones and is missing some. Seen here are 2 million to 2.5 million clones, around 90% observed once, and the top ten hold 0.37%. A word on this clone: Its matching antigen is unknown.

This CDR3 has 13 amino acids. V was cut by 6 bases and J by 5 bases, with 12 bases left in between. Germline assignment: CDR1 KGHSH and CDR2 LQKENI. This chain links TRBV18 with TRBJ2-3; tentatively, D is TRBD2 (5 bases). The sequenced sample consisted of naive CD4+ T cells from PBMCs. As to subset: CD45RA+ positively selected. The clonotype was recovered from a man younger than 35 in good health. Some clones in this sample may be carry-over from other donors' samples. The CDR3 sequence: CASSLRAGDTQYF. The CDR3 nucleotides are TGTGCCAGCTCCCTCCGGGCGGGAGATACGCAGTATTTT.